These 2 T cell receptor beta chains came from one sample sequenced in a study of siplizumab effects on memory and regulatory T cells. Only in-frame clones appear in the TCRdb table, and some are missing; sequencing was by immunoSEQ multiplex PCR. This sample has tens of thousands of clones, with roughly 93% found just once. Sequencing input: CD8+ T cells sorted from blood. These receptors came from a human donor in good health.

This clone was recorded only once. The chain employs TRBV7-3 and TRBJ2-1, with D perhaps matching TRBD1 (5 bases). This CDR3 spans 15 amino acids. Germline V gene lookup returns CDR1 SGHTA and CDR2 FQGTGA. V lost 5 bases, J lost 0 bases, and 11 bases lay in between. The CDR3 nucleotides are TGTGCCAGCAGCCTAGGGGCCACCTCCTACAATGAGCAGTTCTTC. This translates into CASSLGATSYNEQFF.

This chain connects TRBV19 to TRBJ2-7; 8 positions match TRBD2. V shed 5 bases and J 0 bases; nucleotides not matched to a gene: 3. This CDR3 is 14 amino acids long. From germline, CDR1 is LNHDA and CDR2 SQIVND (reference sequence). In nucleotides, the CDR3 is TGTGCCAGTAGTCCGAGCGGGAGCTCCTACGAGCAGTACTTC. Its translation: CASSPSGSSYEQYF.